Each of the 23 T cell receptor beta chains below was sequenced from the same sample in a study of a mutant IDH1 vaccine in newly diagnosed glioma. Sequencing was performed with immunoSEQ multiplex PCR; in TCRdb, only in-frame clones are kept and a portion is missing. The sample yields around 60,000 clones, about 88% seen once. Time point here: week 23, last vaccination. Topical imiquimod was applied with each vaccine dose, which held 300 ug of mutant IDH1 20-mer peptide. Their antigens remain unidentified. This material consisted of PBMCs, taken from a glioma patient whose treatment included an IDH1 peptide vaccine. The receptors stem from a man under 40 with glioma.

The chain recombines TRBV5-1 with TRBJ2-3; 8 bases are shared with TRBD1. Unmatched junction bases numbered 8, after V lost 7 bases and J lost 4 bases. Germline lookup yields CDR1 SGHRS and CDR2 YFSETQ. CDR3 length: 14 residues. The DNA for the CDR3 is TGCGCCAGCCAAACAGGGGGGAGAGCAGATACGCAGTATTTT. This sequence encodes CASQTGGRADTQYF.

The chain combines TRBV6-6 with TRBJ1-5; D remains ambiguous. The germline V gene encodes CDR1 MNHNY and CDR2 SVGAGI (reference sequence). CDR3 length: 13 residues. Trimming removed 6 bases from V and 0 bases from J, with 6 bases in between. Here the CDR3 reads CASSPNSNQPQHF. The CDR3 coding sequence is TGTGCCAGCAGCCCAAATAGCAATCAGCCCCAGCATTTT.

The rearrangement uses TRBV19 and TRBJ2-7, with 7 positions matching TRBD1. The CDR3 length is 14 residues. The V gene end was trimmed by 4 bases and the J gene end by 1 base; junction bases not matched to a gene: 4. Germline CDR1 is LNHDA and CDR2 is SQIVND (reference sequence). CDR3 sequence reads: CASSTRQGSYEQYF. The DNA of the CDR3 is TGTGCCAGTAGTACACGACAGGGATCCTACGAGCAGTACTTC.

The genes are TRBV18 and TRBJ1-1; TRBD1 is a possible D gene (6 bases). The germline V and J ends were trimmed by 6 bases and 5 bases, with 19 bases remaining between them. CDR3 length: 15 amino acids. The germline gives CDR1 KGHSH, CDR2 LQKENI. The DNA of the CDR3 is TGTGCCAGCTCCAACGCTATACAGGGAAGGACTGAAGCTTTCTTT. This gives the protein CASSNAIQGRTEAFF.

This clone was seen more than once but under ten times. This sequence joins TRBV4-1 and TRBJ1-2; possibly TRBD1 for D (6 bases). The CDR3 is 16 amino acids. V shed 0 bases and J shed 4 bases, with 15 bases lying between them. Germline CDR1 is MGHRA and CDR2 is YSYEKL. In nucleotides, the CDR3 is TGCGCCAGCAGCCAAGAGGGGACACGGAACTTCTATGGCTACACCTTC. This encodes CASSQEGTRNFYGYTF.

A few counts support this clone. V gene TRBV6-5 combines with J gene TRBJ1-5; 7 bases line up with TRBD1. The CDR3 is made up of 13 amino acids. V gave up 6 bases and J gave up 4 bases; unmatched junction bases: 3. Germline V gene data show CDR1 as MNHEY and CDR2 as SVGAGI. CDR3 DNA sequence: TGTGCCAGCAGGGGGACAGCAAATCAGCCCCAGCATTTT. Protein: CASRGTANQPQHF.

The V and J genes are TRBV11-2 and TRBJ1-1, with D possibly being TRBD1 (5 bases). This CDR3 has 15 amino acids. Per the germline V gene, CDR1 is SGHAT and CDR2 is FQNNGV. The V end was cut by 2 bases, the J end by 0 bases, with 10 bases between. The CDR3 DNA reads TGTGCCAGCAGCTTATTACGGGGGGTGAACACTGAAGCTTTCTTT. It translates to CASSLLRGVNTEAFF.

The rearrangement links TRBV4-2 to TRBJ2-3; 10 nucleotides match TRBD2. The CDR3 loop spans 18 amino acids. V trimming: 0 bases; J trimming: 7 bases; junction bases outside the gene matches: 13. Per germline, CDR1 LGHNA and CDR2 YNFKEQ. The CDR3: CASSQEGPKAGGAYTQYF. The CDR3 DNA sequence: TGTGCCAGCAGCCAAGAGGGGCCGAAAGCGGGGGGGGCTTATACGCAGTATTTT.

V usage is TRBV5-6 and J usage is TRBJ1-6; D gene uncertain. The CDR3 is made up of 15 amino acids. Germline CDR1 SGHDT, CDR2 YYEEEE. Trimming stripped 0 bases from V and 1 base from J, with 5 bases between. CDR3 DNA sequence: TGTGCCAGCAGCTTGGTCGGGTCCTATAATTCACCCCTCCACTTT. Amino acid sequence: CASSLVGSYNSPLHF.

This clone is a singleton in its sample. The V call is TRBV6-1, the J call TRBJ2-1; D may match TRBD1 or TRBD2 (6 bases each). The germline gives CDR1 MNHNS, CDR2 SASEGT. CDR3 size: 15 residues. Trimming pared 6 bases from V and 4 bases from J, leaving 16 bases between. Here the CDR3 reads CASSRGTSSYNEQFF. In nucleotides, the CDR3 is TGTGCCAGCAGCCGCGGGACATCCAGTTACAATGAGCAGTTCTTC.

This chain links TRBV5-8 with TRBJ2-3; tentatively, D is TRBD2 (6 bases). V dropped 2 bases and J dropped 2 bases, with 12 bases sitting between them. This CDR3 is 15 amino acids long. Germline CDR1 is SGHTS and CDR2 is YDEGEE. CDR3 loop: CASSLGTGYTDTQYF. The CDR3 region has the DNA TGTGCCAGCAGCTTAGGGACTGGTTACACAGATACGCAGTATTTT.

V is TRBV5-1 and J is TRBJ2-2, with D unresolved. The CDR3 is made up of 13 amino acids. Trimming cost V 0 bases and J 7 bases, with 7 bases left between them. Germline V gene data show CDR1 as SGHRS and CDR2 as YFSETQ. Here the CDR3 DNA reads TGCGCCAGCAGCTTGGTGGCCGTCGGGGAGCTGTTTTTT. Protein product: CASSLVAVGELFF.

The rearrangement uses TRBV6-1 and TRBJ1-1; D is undetermined. Germline V lookup: CDR1 MNHNS, CDR2 SASEGT. V was shortened by 8 bases and J by 7 bases, with 17 bases between the two germline ends. The CDR3 covers 13 residues. CDR3 nucleotide sequence: TGTGCCAGCTGTTTCGGTCCGGGGAGTGAAGCTTTCTTT. Translation: CASCFGPGSEAFF.

This clone appeared once. The rearrangement joins TRBV7-7 to TRBJ1-4, with D possibly TRBD1 on 5 matching bases. Germline V gives CDR1 SSHAT, CDR2 FNYEAQ (reference sequence). The CDR3 sequence is 15 residues long. V lost 2 bases and J 5 bases, leaving 12 bases between the germline ends. CDR3 sequence (DNA): TGTGCCAGCAGCTTACTGGGGGGGAAGAATGAAAAACTGTTTTTT. Translating it yields CASSLLGGKNEKLFF.

The genes are TRBV5-1 and TRBJ1-5; 7 bases are shared with TRBD1. Germline CDR1 and CDR2: SGHRS and YFSETQ. After removal of 1 base from V and 5 bases from J, the junction contained 15 bases not matched to a gene. This CDR3 is 18 amino acids long. This chain's CDR3 is CASSLLIYRGRFYQPQHF. CDR3 bases: TGCGCCAGCAGCTTGCTTATATACAGGGGACGATTTTATCAGCCCCAGCATTTT.

This clone was recorded once. The J gene is TRBJ2-3, the V gene TRBV7-6, with D possibly being TRBD2 (6 bases). Trimming left V 3 bases short and J 4 bases short, with 14 bases between. Germline values: CDR1 SGHVS, CDR2 FNYEAQ. This CDR3 has 15 residues. The CDR3 is CASSFSGGFADTQYF. The CDR3 DNA reads as TGTGCCAGCAGCTTCTCCGGGGGTTTTGCAGATACGCAGTATTTT.

This sequence joins TRBV7-9 and TRBJ2-1, with TRBD1 identical over 10 bases. From germline, CDR1 is SEHNR and CDR2 FQNEAQ (reference sequence). The length of the CDR3 is 14 residues. V dropped 7 bases and J dropped 6; count of bases not matched to a gene: 6. CDR3 nucleotide sequence: TGTGCCAGCAACGGACAGGGGGTTATCAATGAGCAGTTCTTC. Its protein product is CASNGQGVINEQFF.

The chain's CDR3 is CASSGQAFSSPLHF. CDR3 sequence (DNA): TGTGCCTCCTCAGGGCAGGCCTTTAGTTCACCCCTCCACTTT. This chain links TRBV19 with TRBJ1-6; D perhaps matches TRBD1 (5 bases). V was cut by 11 bases and J by 9 bases, with 20 bases left in between. The CDR3 covers 14 residues. The germline V gene encodes CDR1 LNHDA and CDR2 SQIVND (reference sequence).

This clone was found once. The chain uses TRBV5-6 and TRBJ2-1; 11 positions match TRBD1. Trimming cost V 2 bases and J 6 bases; bases outside gene matches: 1. Germline assignment: CDR1 SGHDT and CDR2 YYEEEE. The CDR3 is 14 amino acids. For the CDR3, the DNA is TGTGCCAGCAGCTTCGGGACAGGGGGCAATGAGCAGTTCTTC. This codes for CASSFGTGGNEQFF.

J is TRBJ2-5 and V is TRBV6-5, with D perhaps matching TRBD1 (6 bases). Per the germline V gene, CDR1 is MNHEY and CDR2 is SVGAGI. Trimming shortened V by 2 bases and J by 5 bases, and 15 bases separated the two germline ends. This CDR3 has 15 residues. CDR3 loop: CASSYPVGGGETQYF. The CDR3 bases are TGTGCCAGCAGTTACCCCGTGGGTGGGGGCGAGACCCAGTACTTC.

The V gene is TRBV6-5, the J gene TRBJ2-7; no definite D call. The CDR3 is 14 residues long. Germline lookup yields CDR1 MNHEY and CDR2 SVGAGI. V was shortened by 6 bases and J by 3 bases, with 15 bases between the two germline ends. The CDR3 DNA is TGTGCCAGCAGGGCCCCCTTCGGCCGCTACGAGCAGTACTTC. It is translated as CASRAPFGRYEQYF.

This clone showed up just a few times. V and J are TRBV6-5 and TRBJ2-2; a possible D gene is TRBD2 (7 bases). This CDR3 region has 14 residues. CDR1 and CDR2 from the germline V gene are MNHEY and SVGAGI. The germline V and J ends were trimmed by 8 bases and 8 bases, with 18 bases remaining between them. In nucleotides, the CDR3 is TGTGCCAGCGGGGAGGGGGTAAGGGCTGGGGAGCTGTTTTTT. Translated: CASGEGVRAGELFF.

This chain uses TRBV1 with TRBJ2-4; no check of the table's D call, TRBD1, against the DNA was made. TRBV1 is a documented pseudogene. CDR3 length: 17 residues. CDR3 protein: CTSSHRQETKTKNIQYF. For the CDR3, the DNA is TGCACCAGCAGCCACCGACAGGAAACTAAAACCAAAAACATTCAGTACTTC.